A selection of T cell receptor beta chains follows, all from one sample in a study of brain T cells in children with intractable seizures. Profiling relied on immunoSEQ multiplex PCR, and the TCRdb table lists in-frame clones only, not all of them. The sample lists 340,000 or so clones; roughly 92% were seen once. Specimen: peripheral blood, collected approximately 5 months after surgery. The receptor source for this set is a boy under two years old with tuberous sclerosis and intractable seizures. Both conserved end residues are part of each CDR3. The D gene is left open where the match is weak. Rows give clone size only sometimes, using once, few, many, or a class for an expanded clone.

v_gene: TRBV6-1
d_gene: -
abundance: -
j_gene: TRBJ2-7
CDR3nt: TGTGCCAGCAGTGAACCCGGGACGGCCCGGGAGCAGTACTTC
CDR3aa: CASSEPGTAREQYF

v_gene: TRBV30
d_gene: -
abundance: once
j_gene: TRBJ1-1
CDR3nt: TGTGCGATGAGGAAGGGAGGGCCCACTGAAGCTTTCTTT
CDR3aa: CAMRKGGPTEAFF

v_gene: TRBV5-1
d_gene: -
abundance: -
j_gene: TRBJ2-1
CDR3nt: TGCGCCAGCAGCAGTGGACAGACACCTACCACCTACAATGAGCAGTTCTTC
CDR3aa: CASSSGQTPTTYNEQFF

v_gene: TRBV11-3
d_gene: -
abundance: -
j_gene: TRBJ1-1
CDR3nt: TGTGCCAGCAGCCACCCGCGAAGGGGGGGTTTTAATGTGGAAGCTTTCTTT
CDR3aa: CASSHPRRGGFNVEAFF

v_gene: TRBV6-5
d_gene: -
abundance: -
j_gene: TRBJ2-3
CDR3nt: TGTGCCAGCTGCTGGGGACATGGCACAGATACGCAGTATTTT
CDR3aa: CASCWGHGTDTQYF

v_gene: TRBV5-1
d_gene: -
abundance: -
j_gene: TRBJ1-6
CDR3nt: TGCGCCAGCAGCTTGGGAGGGGGTGCACCCCTCCACTTT
CDR3aa: CASSLGGGAPLHF

v_gene: TRBV2
d_gene: TRBD2
abundance: -
j_gene: TRBJ2-5
CDR3nt: TGTGCCAGCAGCGAACCGGGTGGGGGGGGACGAGAGACCCAGTACTTC
CDR3aa: CASSEPGGGGRETQYF

v_gene: TRBV6-1
d_gene: -
abundance: -
j_gene: TRBJ1-2
CDR3nt: TGTGCCAGCAGTGATAGGGGAGTAGGTGGCTACACCTTC
CDR3aa: CASSDRGVGGYTF

v_gene: TRBV2
d_gene: -
abundance: -
j_gene: TRBJ2-7
CDR3nt: TGTGCCACCTCGGCCCCGGACCTTACCAGGTTTCAATACGAGCAGTACTTC
CDR3aa: CATSAPDLTRFQYEQYF

v_gene: TRBV7-8
d_gene: TRBD2
abundance: -
j_gene: TRBJ2-1
CDR3nt: TGTGCCAGCAGCACACCCTTGGGAGCGGGAGGGTTCAATGAGCAGTTCTTC
CDR3aa: CASSTPLGAGGFNEQFF

v_gene: TRBV11-2
d_gene: -
abundance: -
j_gene: TRBJ1-3
CDR3nt: TGTGCCAGCAGCTTAGTCGGGGGTCATCTCTCTGGAAACACCATATATTTT
CDR3aa: CASSLVGGHLSGNTIYF

v_gene: TRBV27
d_gene: -
abundance: -
j_gene: TRBJ2-1
CDR3nt: TGTGCCAGCAGTTTTTTGAACAATGAGCAGTTCTTC
CDR3aa: CASSFLNNEQFF

v_gene: TRBV3-1/TRBV3-2
d_gene: -
abundance: -
j_gene: TRBJ1-5
CDR3nt: TGTGCCAGCAGCCAAGTAATGGGGTCTCAGCCCCAGCATTTT
CDR3aa: CASSQVMGSQPQHF

v_gene: TRBV6-5
d_gene: -
abundance: -
j_gene: TRBJ1-2
CDR3nt: TGTGCCAGCAGTTACAATTCCGGGGGCGGCTACACCTTC
CDR3aa: CASSYNSGGGYTF

v_gene: TRBV5-6
d_gene: TRBD1
abundance: -
j_gene: TRBJ1-2
CDR3nt: TGTGCCAGCATCCGGGACAGAGATAACTATGGCTACACCTTC
CDR3aa: CASIRDRDNYGYTF

v_gene: TRBV18
d_gene: -
abundance: -
j_gene: TRBJ1-4
CDR3nt: TGTGCCAGCTCACGGCAGGAAAATGAAAAACTGTTTTTT
CDR3aa: CASSRQENEKLFF

v_gene: TRBV10-3
d_gene: TRBD1
abundance: -
j_gene: TRBJ2-7
CDR3nt: TGTGCCATCAATTCAGGACAGGGCAACGAGCAGTACTTC
CDR3aa: CAINSGQGNEQYF

v_gene: TRBV28
d_gene: -
abundance: -
j_gene: TRBJ2-3
CDR3nt: TGTGCCAGCAGTTTCCCCGCCTCGGAAGGGAGCACAGATACGCAGTATTTT
CDR3aa: CASSFPASEGSTDTQYF

v_gene: TRBV20-1
d_gene: -
abundance: once
j_gene: TRBJ1-1
CDR3nt: TGCAGTGCTAGTGGGGGCAGGGCTGAAGCTTTCTTT
CDR3aa: CSASGGRAEAFF

v_gene: TRBV25-1
d_gene: -
abundance: -
j_gene: TRBJ2-7
CDR3nt: TGTGCCAGCAGTGATTTGGTCGATAGCTCCTACGAGCAGTACTTC
CDR3aa: CASSDLVDSSYEQYF

v_gene: TRBV6-5
d_gene: -
abundance: -
j_gene: TRBJ2-3
CDR3nt: TGTGCCAGCAGTAAGGGACTTCTCACAGATACGCAGTATTTT
CDR3aa: CASSKGLLTDTQYF

v_gene: TRBV10-3
d_gene: -
abundance: -
j_gene: TRBJ1-3
CDR3nt: TGTGCCATCCATGACCCAAGCTCTGGAAACACCATATATTTT
CDR3aa: CAIHDPSSGNTIYF

v_gene: TRBV27
d_gene: -
abundance: -
j_gene: TRBJ2-3
CDR3nt: TGTGCCAGCAGTACACGGGACTGGTCAAAGGGCACAGATACGCAGTATTTT
CDR3aa: CASSTRDWSKGTDTQYF

v_gene: TRBV4-1
d_gene: -
abundance: -
j_gene: TRBJ1-6
CDR3nt: TGCGCCAGCAGCTCAAGAGGGGGTTCGAATAATTCACCCCTCCACTTT
CDR3aa: CASSSRGGSNNSPLHF

v_gene: TRBV15
d_gene: -
abundance: -
j_gene: TRBJ1-1
CDR3nt: TGTGCCACCAGCAGAGAGGCGCGGTTAGGGCCTTTCTTT
CDR3aa: CATSREARLGPFF

v_gene: TRBV7-2
d_gene: -
abundance: -
j_gene: TRBJ2-3
CDR3nt: TGTGCCAGCAGCGCACAAGCCTGGGTGACAGATACGCAGTATTTT
CDR3aa: CASSAQAWVTDTQYF

v_gene: TRBV2
d_gene: -
abundance: -
j_gene: TRBJ1-5
CDR3nt: TGTGCCAGCAGGGATGAAGGGGGTCAGCCCCAGCATTTT
CDR3aa: CASRDEGGQPQHF

v_gene: TRBV5-8
d_gene: -
abundance: -
j_gene: TRBJ2-6
CDR3nt: TGTGCCAGCAGCTGGAGCTTATCTGGGGCCAACGTCCTGACTTTC
CDR3aa: CASSWSLSGANVLTF

v_gene: TRBV12-3/TRBV12-4
d_gene: -
abundance: -
j_gene: TRBJ2-7
CDR3nt: TGTGCCAGCAGCCCTCCAGGCTACGAGCAGTACTTC
CDR3aa: CASSPPGYEQYF

v_gene: TRBV5-1
d_gene: -
abundance: -
j_gene: TRBJ2-5
CDR3nt: TGCGCCAGCAGCTTGAACGAAGAGACCCAGTACTTC
CDR3aa: CASSLNEETQYF

v_gene: TRBV7-9
d_gene: TRBD1
abundance: -
j_gene: TRBJ1-1
CDR3nt: TGTGCCAGCACCCCCCGCGGGGGACAGGGTGAAGCTTTCTTT
CDR3aa: CASTPRGGQGEAFF

v_gene: TRBV7-9
d_gene: -
abundance: -
j_gene: TRBJ2-7
CDR3nt: TGTGCCAGCAGCTTGGGCCAGGTAGAAGGCTACGAGCAGTACTTC
CDR3aa: CASSLGQVEGYEQYF

v_gene: TRBV20-1
d_gene: TRBD1
abundance: -
j_gene: TRBJ1-1
CDR3nt: TGCAGTGCTAGGGACAGGGGTGACGCTTTCTTT
CDR3aa: CSARDRGDAFF

v_gene: TRBV9
d_gene: -
abundance: -
j_gene: TRBJ2-3
CDR3nt: TGTGCCAGCAGCGGAGATACGCAGTATTTT
CDR3aa: CASSGDTQYF

v_gene: TRBV19
d_gene: TRBD1
abundance: -
j_gene: TRBJ2-1
CDR3nt: TGTGCCAGTAGTTGGGGGGACAGGTCGGTCAATGAGCAGTTCTTC
CDR3aa: CASSWGDRSVNEQFF

v_gene: TRBV2
d_gene: -
abundance: -
j_gene: TRBJ1-6
CDR3nt: TGTGCCAGCAGAGGGAATAATTCACCCCTCCACTTT
CDR3aa: CASRGNNSPLHF

v_gene: TRBV19
d_gene: -
abundance: -
j_gene: TRBJ1-5
CDR3nt: TGTGCCAGTAGTAATAGCAATCAGCCCCAGCATTTT
CDR3aa: CASSNSNQPQHF

v_gene: TRBV5-1
d_gene: -
abundance: -
j_gene: TRBJ1-1
CDR3nt: TGCGCCAGCAGCTTCCGGACGGGAGACACTGAAGCTTTCTTT
CDR3aa: CASSFRTGDTEAFF

v_gene: TRBV7-3
d_gene: TRBD1
abundance: -
j_gene: TRBJ1-1
CDR3nt: TGTGCCAGCAGCTTGTCGGGACAGGGGACTGAAGCTTTCTTT
CDR3aa: CASSLSGQGTEAFF

v_gene: TRBV2
d_gene: -
abundance: once
j_gene: TRBJ2-1
CDR3nt: TGTGCCAGCAGTAAAGGGTACCTGAATGAGCAGTTCTTC
CDR3aa: CASSKGYLNEQFF

v_gene: TRBV29-1
d_gene: -
abundance: -
j_gene: TRBJ2-5
CDR3nt: TGCAGCGTTGAAACCCACGGGGAACCGGGTAGGGAGACCCAGTACTTC
CDR3aa: CSVETHGEPGRETQYF

v_gene: TRBV7-3
d_gene: -
abundance: -
j_gene: TRBJ2-5
CDR3nt: TGTGCCAGCAGCTCCGCGGTCCAAGAGACCCAGTACTTC
CDR3aa: CASSSAVQETQYF